The source of this TCR beta chain is a study of blood T cell repertoires in COVID-19. Original data processing: Amplified reference gene primers provided the basis for estimating nucleated cell counts. Sequencing was performed with immunoSEQ multiplex PCR; in TCRdb, only in-frame clones are kept and a portion is missing. Clone size and V and J calls were adopted from that table, with D and trimming inferred from the DNA. The repertoire includes under 450,000 clones, around nine tenths of them detected once, and about 7.6% sits in the top ten. The CDR3 loop spans 13 amino acids. The V gene lost 2 bases and the J gene lost 5 bases, with 11 bases spanning the gap. Looked up from germline, CDR1 is SGHKS and CDR2 is YYEKEE (reference sequence).

Material for sequencing was peripheral blood. The clonotype originates from a woman aged 55-70 years with COVID-19, enrolled during active disease. The chain uses TRBV5-5 and TRBJ2-7, with a weak D call TRBD1 (5 bases). The chain's CDR3 is CASSFRQLDEQYF. The CDR3 nucleotides are TGTGCCAGCAGCTTTCGACAGTTAGACGAGCAGTACTTC.